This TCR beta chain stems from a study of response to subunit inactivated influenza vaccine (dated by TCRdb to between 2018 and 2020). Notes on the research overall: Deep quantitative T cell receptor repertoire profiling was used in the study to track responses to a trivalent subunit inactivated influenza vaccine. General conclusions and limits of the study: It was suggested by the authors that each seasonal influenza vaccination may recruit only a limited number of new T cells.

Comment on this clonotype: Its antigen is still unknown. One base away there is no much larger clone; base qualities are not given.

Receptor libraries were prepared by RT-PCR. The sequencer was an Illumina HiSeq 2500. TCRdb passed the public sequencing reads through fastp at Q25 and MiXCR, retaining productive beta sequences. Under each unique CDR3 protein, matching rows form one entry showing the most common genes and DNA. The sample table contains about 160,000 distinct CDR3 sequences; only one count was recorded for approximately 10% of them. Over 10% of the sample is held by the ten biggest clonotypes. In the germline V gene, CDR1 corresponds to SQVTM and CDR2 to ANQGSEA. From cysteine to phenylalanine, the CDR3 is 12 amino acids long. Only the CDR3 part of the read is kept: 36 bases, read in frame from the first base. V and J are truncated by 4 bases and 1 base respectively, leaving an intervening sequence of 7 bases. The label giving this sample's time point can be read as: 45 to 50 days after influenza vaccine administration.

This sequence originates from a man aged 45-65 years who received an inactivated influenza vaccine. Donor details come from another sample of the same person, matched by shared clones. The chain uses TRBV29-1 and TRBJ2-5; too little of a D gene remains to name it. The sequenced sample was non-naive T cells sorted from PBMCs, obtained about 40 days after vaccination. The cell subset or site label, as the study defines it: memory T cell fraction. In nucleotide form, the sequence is TGCAGCGTTGGGCCTACCCAAGAGACCCAGTACTTC. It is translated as CSVGPTQETQYF. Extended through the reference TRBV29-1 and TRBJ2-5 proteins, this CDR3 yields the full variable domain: SAVISQKPSRDICQRGTSLTIQCQVDSQVTMMFWYRQQPGQSLTLIATANQGSEATYESGFVIDKFPISRPNLTFSTLTVSNMSPEDSSIYLCSVGPTQETQYFGPGTRLLVL.